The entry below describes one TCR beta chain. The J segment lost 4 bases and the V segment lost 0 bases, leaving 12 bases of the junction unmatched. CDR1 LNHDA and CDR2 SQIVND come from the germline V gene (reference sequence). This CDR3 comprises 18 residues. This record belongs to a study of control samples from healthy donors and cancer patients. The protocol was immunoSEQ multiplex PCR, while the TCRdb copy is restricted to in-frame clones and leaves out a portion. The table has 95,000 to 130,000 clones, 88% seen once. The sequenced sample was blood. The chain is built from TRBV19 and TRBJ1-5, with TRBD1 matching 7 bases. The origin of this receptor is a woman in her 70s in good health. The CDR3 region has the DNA TGTGCCAGTAGTATAGAGGCGAGCGGCAGGGGGGTTAATCAGCCCCAGCATTTT. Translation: CASSIEASGRGVNQPQHF.